The 8 T cell receptor beta chains reported below all come from one sample, sequenced in a study of siplizumab effects on memory and regulatory T cells (dated by TCRdb to the late 2010s). The library was prepared using the immunoSEQ multiplex PCR assay. Entries here come from immuneACCESS through TCRdb and include only in-frame sequences with V and J called. Some clones fail to appear in such tables; in the studies checked, an unresolved V gene covers under half of the shortfall, and the cause of the remainder is unknown. This sample lists some 63,000 clones; 90% to 98% were detected once. The biggest ten clones account for more than 0.075% of the sample. Sequencing input: naive CD8+ T cells sorted from blood. The sample's cell subset or site, from its label and the paper: unstimulated naive T cells. The source is a human donor in good health.

This chain links TRBV4-3 with TRBJ1-2; D gene ambiguous. The germline V and J ends were trimmed by 0 bases and 2 bases, with 10 bases remaining between them. The germline V gene encodes CDR1 LGHNA and CDR2 YSLEER. The CDR3 is 15 residues long. The DNA of the CDR3 is TGCGCCAGCAGCCAAGAATGGGCAAGCAACTATGGCTACACCTTC. Amino acid sequence: CASSQEWASNYGYTF.

With respect to this clone: In the same sample, other DNA sequences code for this CDR3. The CDR3 DNA sequence: TGTGCCAGTAGCGAGGACACCCGAGGACAGCCCCAGCATTTT. This translates into CASSEDTRGQPQHF. V is TRBV19 and J is TRBJ1-5; a possible D gene is TRBD1 (5 bases). V lost 6 bases, J lost 7 bases, and 16 bases lay in between. From germline, CDR1 is LNHDA and CDR2 SQIVND (reference sequence). The CDR3 extends over 14 amino acids.

The chain links TRBV6-1 to TRBJ2-7, with D uncertain. CDR3 length: 13 residues. Germline V gene data show CDR1 as MNHNS and CDR2 as SASEGT. V was trimmed by 1 base and J by 2 bases, leaving 6 bases between them. CDR3 region: CASSEGPTYEQYF. The DNA of the CDR3 is TGTGCCAGCAGTGAAGGGCCTACCTACGAGCAGTACTTC.

The V call is TRBV30, the J call TRBJ1-2, with D perhaps TRBD1 (5 bases). The CDR3 covers 13 residues. CDR1 is GTSNPN and CDR2 is SVGIG in the germline V gene (reference sequence). Trimming removed 2 bases from V and 1 base from J, with 8 bases in between. CDR3 DNA sequence: TGTGCCTGGAGTTTTCAGGGTAACTATGGCTACACCTTC. Protein sequence: CAWSFQGNYGYTF.

This chain joins TRBV7-9 and TRBJ2-7; a weak D match, TRBD2 (5 bases). CDR3 length: 13 residues. Germline V gene data show CDR1 as SEHNR and CDR2 as FQNEAQ (reference sequence). Trimming removed 4 bases at V and 0 bases at J, with 7 bases between. This CDR3 is CASSSGISYEQYF. The DNA of the CDR3 is TGTGCCAGCAGCTCCGGGATCTCCTACGAGCAGTACTTC.

The rearrangement joins TRBV7-9 to TRBJ1-2; possible D gene TRBD1, 5 bases. V was cut by 1 base and J by 3 bases, with 9 bases left in between. The CDR3 length is 14 residues. Germline V gene lookup returns CDR1 SEHNR and CDR2 FQNEAQ (reference sequence). CDR3 sequence: CASSLGGADYGYTF. Here the CDR3 DNA reads TGTGCCAGCAGCTTAGGAGGGGCGGACTATGGCTACACCTTC.

The chain links TRBV2 to TRBJ2-7; D gene uncertain. Trimming cost V 3 bases and J 2 bases, with 11 bases left between them. The CDR3 has 14 residues. Germline V gene sequence: CDR1 SNHLY, CDR2 FYNNEI. The CDR3 here is CASSDRTVTYEQYF. The CDR3 DNA reads TGTGCCAGCAGTGACAGGACGGTAACCTACGAGCAGTACTTC.

The chain carries TRBV9 and TRBJ1-2, with 8 nucleotides matching TRBD1. This CDR3 has 16 residues. Germline lookup yields CDR1 SGDLS and CDR2 YYNGEE. The J segment lost 8 bases and the V segment lost 1 base, leaving 13 bases of the junction unmatched. The DNA for the CDR3 is TGTGCCAGCAGCGTATTCGGGTCAGGGGGCGAGGAGGGCTACACCTTC. Protein: CASSVFGSGGEEGYTF.